This passage covers 25 T cell receptor beta chains from one sample sequenced in a study of neurological immune-mediated disorders. One entry per CDR3 protein, called by TCRdb with MiXCR from the 5' RACE reads. Here the sample spans about 58,000 distinct CDR3 sequences, 3% to 4% being singletons. Sequencing was performed on PBMCs. The receptors stem from a woman aged 55-75 years with multiple sclerosis.

At least ten counts were recorded for this clonotype. This chain links TRBV7-8 with TRBJ1-5; a possible D gene is TRBD1 (5 bases). Trimming stripped 2 bases from V and 7 bases from J, with 15 bases between. There are 15 residues in the CDR3. Germline V CDR1 and CDR2: SGHVS, FQNEAQ. DNA of the CDR3: TGTGCCAGCAGCTTATTTCACGGGGGTGGGCAGCCCCAGCATTTT. Protein sequence: CASSLFHGGGQPQHF. Full variable domain (rest looked up from reference TRBV7-8 and TRBJ1-5): GAGVSQSPRYKVAKRGQDVALRCDPISGHVSLFWYQQALGQGPEFLTYFQNEAQLDKSGLPSDRFFAERPEGSVSTLKIQRTQQEDSAVYLCASSLFHGGGQPQHFGDGTRLSIL.

Ten or more counts support this clonotype. This chain connects TRBV10-3 to TRBJ2-5; 8 nucleotides line up with TRBD1. V was clipped by 7 bases and J by 0 bases; unmatched bases: 4. The CDR3 runs to 14 residues. Looked up from germline, CDR1 is ENHRY and CDR2 is SYGVKD. As DNA, the CDR3 is TGTGCCATCAATGGACAGGGATACCAAGAGACCCAGTACTTC. Its protein is CAINGQGYQETQYF.

In this sample, this clonotype turned up many times. The CDR3 DNA reads as TGTGCCAGCAGCACCCGACTAGTTGGGAAGACAGATACGCAGTATTTT. Translated: CASSTRLVGKTDTQYF. V usage is TRBV28 and J usage is TRBJ2-3; D perhaps matches TRBD2 (6 bases). The V and J ends lost 6 bases and 3 bases respectively, with 19 bases between them. The germline gives CDR1 MDHEN, CDR2 SYDVKM. This CDR3 spans 16 amino acids.

This clonotype was found many times. The chain carries TRBV4-1 and TRBJ2-3; D is possibly TRBD1 (6 bases). The CDR3 runs to 16 residues. V was clipped by 1 base and J by 9 bases, with 20 bases between them. CDR1 is MGHRA, CDR2 YSYEKL, per germline. CDR3 nucleotides: TGCGCCAGCAGCCAAGCTTTTCAGGGGACCGCAAGGACGCAGTATTTT. It translates to CASSQAFQGTARTQYF.

This clonotype was seen at least ten times. The V gene is TRBV10-3, the J gene TRBJ1-2, with TRBD1 as a possible D gene (6 bases). The germline V and J ends were trimmed by 9 bases and 7 bases, with 24 bases remaining between them. The germline CDR1 and CDR2 sequences are ENHRY and SYGVKD. The CDR3 loop spans 15 amino acids. CDR3 DNA: TGTGCCATTCCGGAAAGCGGTCCGGGGGCAGGTGGCTACACCTTC. Its translation is CAIPESGPGAGGYTF.

In its sample, this clonotype was seen many times. This chain uses TRBV5-1 with TRBJ2-5; D gene unclear. Germline CDR1 reads SGHRS; CDR2 reads YFSETQ. V was shortened by 4 bases and J by 4 bases, with 20 bases between the two germline ends. The CDR3 extends over 16 amino acids. The CDR3 coding sequence is TGCGCCAGCAGCCTAAACGCCGAAGCCTTCGGAGAGACCCAGTACTTC. Its protein product is CASSLNAEAFGETQYF.

This clonotype was seen repeatedly, ten times or more. The J gene is TRBJ2-7, the V gene TRBV25-1; no clear D gene. Trimming cost V 5 bases and J 10 bases, with 15 bases left between them. Germline lookup yields CDR1 MGHDK and CDR2 SYGVNS. This CDR3 contains 12 residues. The DNA for the CDR3 is TGTGCCAGCAGTTCTGGGAAGGGTCTACAGTACTTC. Translation gives CASSSGKGLQYF.

At least ten counts were recorded for this clonotype. The chain combines TRBV27 with TRBJ2-2; 8 nucleotides align to TRBD2. The CDR3 has 15 amino acids. V was pared by 2 bases and J by 4 bases, with 3 bases of the junction left unmatched. Looked up from germline, CDR1 is MNHEY and CDR2 is SMNVEV (reference sequence). The CDR3 reads CASSLLAGSTGELFF. The CDR3 DNA sequence: TGTGCCAGCAGTTTACTAGCGGGTAGCACCGGGGAGCTGTTTTTT.

In this sample, this clonotype turned up many times. V is TRBV7-2 and J is TRBJ2-5; 7 positions agree with TRBD1. CDR1 is SGHTA and CDR2 is FQGNSA in the germline V gene. The CDR3 is made up of 13 amino acids. The V segment lost 6 bases and the J segment 5 bases; nucleotides outside the gene matches: 6. Written as DNA, the CDR3 is TGTGCCAGCAGGAAGACAGGGCCCGAGACCCAGTACTTC. As protein: CASRKTGPETQYF.

This clonotype was detected ten times or more. The chain carries TRBV10-2 and TRBJ1-1; no clear D gene. This CDR3 has 13 amino acids. V dropped 8 bases and J dropped 1 base, with 11 bases sitting between them. The germline gives CDR1 WSHSY, CDR2 SAAADI. The CDR3 DNA reads TGCGCCAGCCAGCTGGACGGGAACACTGAAGCTTTCTTT. As protein: CASQLDGNTEAFF.

Many counts were recorded for this clonotype. The chain uses TRBV24-1 and TRBJ2-1; D is unclear. The germline gives CDR1 KGHDR, CDR2 SFDVKD. V lost 5 bases to trimming and J lost 10 bases, with 14 bases between them. CDR3 length: 13 amino acids. In nucleotides, the CDR3 is TGTGCCACCAGTGGTTTCAGGTCCGGAGAGCAGTTCTTC. It yields the protein CATSGFRSGEQFF.

With regard to this clonotype: Mismatch with germline at one junction end may stem from a read error. This chain connects TRBV29-1 to TRBJ1-4, with a weak D call TRBD1 (6 bases). CDR1 is SQVTM, CDR2 ANQGSEA, per germline. The CDR3 loop spans 13 amino acids. CDR3 in DNA: TGCAGCGTCGGGAGGGGGACTAGTGAAAAACTGTTTTTT. This translates into CSVGRGTSEKLFF.

This clonotype was detected many times. The rearrangement links TRBV20-1 to TRBJ1-1, with 7 positions matching TRBD1. Germline CDR1 is DFQATT and CDR2 is SNEGSKA (reference sequence). J was trimmed by 2 bases and V by 5 bases; bases with no gene match: 5. CDR3 size: 13 residues. The chain's CDR3 is CSACRDSNTEAFF. The DNA of the CDR3 is TGCAGTGCTTGCAGGGACAGCAACACTGAAGCTTTCTTT.

Ten or more counts support this clonotype. The chain employs TRBV29-1 and TRBJ2-7; D not resolved. The V end was cut by 6 bases, the J end by 4 bases, with 13 bases between. The CDR3 has 12 residues. Looked up from germline, CDR1 is SQVTM and CDR2 is ANQGSEA. The DNA for the CDR3 is TGCAGCGTCCAAAAAGGACCATACGAGCAGTACTTC. It encodes CSVQKGPYEQYF.

This clonotype was seen repeatedly, ten times or more. The rearrangement joins TRBV3-1 to TRBJ2-5, with 11 bases fitting TRBD2. This CDR3 contains 16 residues. Germline V gives CDR1 LGHDT, CDR2 YNNKEL (reference sequence). Losses at the gene ends were 1 base for V and 5 bases for J; bases not matched to a gene: 6. Here the CDR3 DNA reads TGTGCCAGCAGCCAAGGTAGCGGGGGGGGACTCGAGACCCAGTACTTC. This sequence encodes CASSQGSGGGLETQYF.

This clonotype was detected many times. The chain joins TRBV29-1 to TRBJ2-7; no reliable D call. Per germline, CDR1 SQVTM and CDR2 ANQGSEA. This CDR3 contains 12 residues. Trimming pared 4 bases from V and 6 bases from J, leaving 13 bases between. The CDR3 region is CSVGQASGEQYF. DNA for the CDR3: TGCAGCGTTGGTCAGGCGTCCGGCGAGCAGTACTTC.

This clonotype was observed a handful of times. This may come from a read error, since a much larger clone is one base off. This chain joins TRBV6-2 or TRBV6-3 and TRBJ2-7, with a weak D call TRBD1 (6 bases). Germline assignment: CDR1 MNHEY and CDR2 SVGEGT. The V gene lost 7 bases and the J gene lost 9 bases, with 13 bases spanning the gap. This CDR3 has 11 amino acids. CDR3 residues: CASNQGLGQYF. CDR3 coding DNA: TGTGCCAGCAACCAGGGGCTTGGGCAGTACTTC.

This clonotype has ten or more counts. The chain uses TRBV5-1 and TRBJ1-2; perhaps TRBD1 as D (6 bases). V was pared by 1 base and J by 4 bases, with 11 bases between. This CDR3 contains 14 residues. Germline CDR1 is SGHRS and CDR2 is YFSETQ. The CDR3 here is CASSLSSGAYGYTF. CDR3 nucleotide sequence: TGCGCCAGCAGCTTGTCGTCAGGGGCCTATGGCTACACCTTC.

This clonotype was counted many times. The V and J genes are TRBV5-1 and TRBJ2-1; TRBD1 agrees at 8 bases. J was trimmed by 6 bases and V by 6 bases; bases with no gene match: 14. CDR1 SGHRS and CDR2 YFSETQ come from the germline V gene. This CDR3 has 16 residues. In nucleotides, the CDR3 is TGCGCCAGCACCCACCAGAATCAGGGGGCCGGCAATGAGCAGTTCTTC. This sequence encodes CASTHQNQGAGNEQFF.

Ten or more counts support this clonotype. The chain carries TRBV5-1 and TRBJ2-3; D not certain. The CDR3 is 15 residues long. V dropped 1 base and J dropped 4 bases, with 13 bases sitting between them. Germline V gene data show CDR1 as SGHRS and CDR2 as YFSETQ. The CDR3, as DNA: TGCGCCAGCAGCTTGATGGCAAGCGCTCCAGATACGCAGTATTTT. It yields the protein CASSLMASAPDTQYF.

This clonotype was detected many times. The J gene is TRBJ2-5, the V gene TRBV19; maybe TRBD1 (5 bases). CDR3 length equals 15 residues. CDR1 is LNHDA, CDR2 SQIVND, per germline (reference sequence). The V end was cut by 3 bases, the J end by 5 bases, with 16 bases between. The CDR3 DNA reads TGTGCCAGTAGTATTGCCCAGGGCCGCCGGGAGACCCAGTACTTC. It encodes CASSIAQGRRETQYF.

At least ten counts were recorded for this clonotype. The gene calls are TRBV27 and TRBJ2-7, with 8 bases fitting TRBD1. V was pared by 3 bases and J by 3 bases, with 7 bases of the junction left unmatched. The CDR3 contains 15 residues. From germline, CDR1 is MNHEY and CDR2 SMNVEV (reference sequence). CDR3 sequence reads: CASSFPGTGIYEQYF. Written as DNA, the CDR3 is TGTGCCAGCAGTTTTCCCGGGACAGGAATCTACGAGCAGTACTTC.

This clonotype occurred many times. The chain recombines TRBV5-1 with TRBJ2-1; D perhaps matches TRBD1 (6 bases). Germline CDR1 SGHRS, CDR2 YFSETQ. V lost 1 base to trimming and J lost 5 bases, with 10 bases between them. The CDR3 extends over 14 amino acids. In DNA, the CDR3 is TGCGCCAGCAGCTTGCAGGGGATGGACAATGAGCAGTTCTTC. This translates into CASSLQGMDNEQFF.

This clonotype was recorded many times. This sequence joins TRBV7-2 and TRBJ2-7, with D possibly TRBD2 on 5 matching bases. The ends were cut back, 3 bases at V and 5 bases at J, with 11 bases in the middle. The germline V gene encodes CDR1 SGHTA and CDR2 FQGNSA. The CDR3 length is 13 residues. The CDR3 coding sequence is TGTGCCAGCAGCTTCCTTTTCGGGGACGAGCAGTACTTC. As protein: CASSFLFGDEQYF.

This clonotype was counted ten times or more. The chain employs TRBV7-2 and TRBJ2-7; 8 bases are shared with TRBD2. The CDR3 is made up of 15 amino acids. After removal of 5 bases from V and 2 bases from J, the junction contained 8 bases not matched to a gene. Per germline, CDR1 SGHTA and CDR2 FQGNSA. CDR3 in DNA: TGTGCCAGCAGCCGGACTAGCAATCAAGCCTACGAGCAGTACTTC. It encodes CASSRTSNQAYEQYF.